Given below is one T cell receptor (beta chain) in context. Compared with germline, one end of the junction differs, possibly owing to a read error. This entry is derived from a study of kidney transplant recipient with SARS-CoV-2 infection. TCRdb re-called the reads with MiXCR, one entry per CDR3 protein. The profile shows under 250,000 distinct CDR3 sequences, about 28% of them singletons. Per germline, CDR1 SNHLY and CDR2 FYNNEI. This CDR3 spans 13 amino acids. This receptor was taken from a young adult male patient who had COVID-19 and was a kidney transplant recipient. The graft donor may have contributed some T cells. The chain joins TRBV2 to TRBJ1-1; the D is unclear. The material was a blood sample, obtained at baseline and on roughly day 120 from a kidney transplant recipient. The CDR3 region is CANSTGRNTEAFF. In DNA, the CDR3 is TGTGCCAACAGTACCGGCAGGAACACTGAAGCTTTCTTT. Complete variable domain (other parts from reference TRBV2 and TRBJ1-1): EPEVTQTPSHQVTQMGQEVILRCVPISNHLYFYWYRQILGQKVEFLVSFYNNEISEKSEIFDDQFSVERPDGSNFTLKIRSTKLEDSAMYFCANSTGRNTEAFFGQGTRLTVV.